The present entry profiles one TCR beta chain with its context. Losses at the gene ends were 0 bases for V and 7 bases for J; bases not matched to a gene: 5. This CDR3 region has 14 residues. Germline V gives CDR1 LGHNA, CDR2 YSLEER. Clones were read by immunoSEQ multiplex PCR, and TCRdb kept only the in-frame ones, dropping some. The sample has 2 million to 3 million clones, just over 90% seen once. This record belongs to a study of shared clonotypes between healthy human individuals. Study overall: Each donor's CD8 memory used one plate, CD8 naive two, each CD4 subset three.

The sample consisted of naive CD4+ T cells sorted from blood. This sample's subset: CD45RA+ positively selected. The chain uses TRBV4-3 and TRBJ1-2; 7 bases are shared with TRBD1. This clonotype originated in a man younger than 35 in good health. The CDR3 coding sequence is TGCGCCAGCAGCCAAGAAGGAGGGGGCGGTGGCTACACCTTC. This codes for CASSQEGGGGGYTF.